This paragraph covers one TCR beta chain sequence. One base separates it from a far larger clone, so it is likely a read error. This specimen includes other DNA sequences encoding the same CDR3. The source of the sample is a study of shared clonotypes between healthy human individuals. This table comes from immunoSEQ multiplex PCR, and its TCRdb copy is limited to in-frame clones, with some not included. The repertoire holds about 1.1 million clones, with around three quarters as singletons. All the donors were Caucasian adults who lived in Nashville, Tennessee. The CDR3 covers 14 residues. CDR1 is KGHSH, CDR2 LQKENI, per germline. V lost 6 bases and J lost 6, with 14 bases in between.

This sequence was found in a man between 18 and 35 years old in good health. Some clones in this sample may be carry-over from other donors' samples. This chain uses TRBV18 with TRBJ2-2; D is unclear. The sequencing sample was made of memory CD4+ T cells from PBMCs. Noted subset: CD45RA-negative fraction. CDR3 nucleotides: TGTGCCAGCTCGCCGCTGCAAGAGGCCGGGGAGCTGTTTTTT. Translation gives CASSPLQEAGELFF. The variable domain in full, with the rest retrieved from reference TRBV18 and TRBJ2-2, is NAGVMQNPRHLVRRRGQEARLRCSPMKGHSHVYWYRQLPEEGLKFMVYLQKENIIDESGMPKERFSAEFPKEGPSILRIQQVVRGDSAAYFCASSPLQEAGELFFGEGSRLTVL.